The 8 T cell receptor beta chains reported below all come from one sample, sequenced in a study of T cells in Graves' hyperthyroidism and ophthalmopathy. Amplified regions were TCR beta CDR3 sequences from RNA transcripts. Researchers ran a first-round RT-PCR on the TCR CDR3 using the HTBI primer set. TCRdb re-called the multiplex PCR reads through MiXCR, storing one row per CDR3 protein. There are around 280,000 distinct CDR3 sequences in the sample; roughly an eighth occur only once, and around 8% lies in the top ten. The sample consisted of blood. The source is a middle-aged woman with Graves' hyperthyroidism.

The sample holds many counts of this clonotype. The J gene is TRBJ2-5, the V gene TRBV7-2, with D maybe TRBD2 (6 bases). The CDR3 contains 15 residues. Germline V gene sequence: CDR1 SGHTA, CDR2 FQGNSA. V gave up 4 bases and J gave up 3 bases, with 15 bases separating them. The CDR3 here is CASSSRLAQKETQYF. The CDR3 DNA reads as TGTGCCAGCAGCTCCCGGCTAGCGCAGAAAGAGACCCAGTACTTC.

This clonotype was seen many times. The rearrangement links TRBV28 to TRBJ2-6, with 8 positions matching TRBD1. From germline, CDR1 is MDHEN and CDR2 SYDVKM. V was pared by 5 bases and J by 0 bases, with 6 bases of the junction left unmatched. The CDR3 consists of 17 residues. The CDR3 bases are TGTGCCAGCAGTAGCGACAGGGGAGTCTCTGGGGCCAACGTCCTGACTTTC. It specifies CASSSDRGVSGANVLTF. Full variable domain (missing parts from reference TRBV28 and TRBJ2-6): DVKVTQSSRYLVKRTGEKVFLECVQDMDHENMFWYRQDPGLGLRLIYFSYDVKMKEKGDIPEGYSVSREKKERFSLILESASTNQTSMYLCASSSDRGVSGANVLTFGAGSRLTVL.

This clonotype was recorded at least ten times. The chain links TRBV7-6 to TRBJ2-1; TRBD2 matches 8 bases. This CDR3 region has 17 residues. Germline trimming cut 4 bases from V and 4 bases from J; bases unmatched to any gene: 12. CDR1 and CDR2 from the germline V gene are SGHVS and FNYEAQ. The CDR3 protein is CASSSRIAGSSYNEQFF. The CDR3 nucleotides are TGTGCCAGCAGCTCCCGGATAGCGGGGTCCTCTTACAATGAGCAGTTCTTC.

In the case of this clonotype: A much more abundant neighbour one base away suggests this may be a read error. The CDR3 DNA follows: TGTGCCAGCAGCAAGACTATCCAAGAGGCCCAGTACTTC. This gives the protein CASSKTIQEAQYF. V usage is TRBV7-2 and J usage is TRBJ2-5; TRBD2 might be the D (5 bases). Germline CDR1 SGHTA, CDR2 FQGNSA. The CDR3 runs to 13 residues. The full variable domain, with the rest looked up from reference TRBV7-2 and TRBJ2-5, is GAGVSQSPSNKVTEKGKDVELRCDPISGHTALYWYRQSLGQGLEFLIYFQGNSAPDKSGLPSDRFSAERTGGSVSTLTIQRTQQEDSAVYLCASSKTIQEAQYFGPGTRLLVL.

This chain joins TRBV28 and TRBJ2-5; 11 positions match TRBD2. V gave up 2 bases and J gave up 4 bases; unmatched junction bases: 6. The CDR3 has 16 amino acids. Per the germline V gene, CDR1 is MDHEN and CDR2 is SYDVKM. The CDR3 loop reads CASSLPLAGGGETQYF. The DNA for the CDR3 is TGTGCCAGCAGTTTACCCCTAGCGGGAGGTGGAGAGACCCAGTACTTC.

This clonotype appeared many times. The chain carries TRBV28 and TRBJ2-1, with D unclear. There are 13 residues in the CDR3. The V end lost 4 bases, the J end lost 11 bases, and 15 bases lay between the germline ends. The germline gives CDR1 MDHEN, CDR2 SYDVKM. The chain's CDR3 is CASSSPGVRKQFF. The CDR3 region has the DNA TGTGCCAGCAGTTCCCCAGGTGTCAGGAAGCAGTTCTTC.

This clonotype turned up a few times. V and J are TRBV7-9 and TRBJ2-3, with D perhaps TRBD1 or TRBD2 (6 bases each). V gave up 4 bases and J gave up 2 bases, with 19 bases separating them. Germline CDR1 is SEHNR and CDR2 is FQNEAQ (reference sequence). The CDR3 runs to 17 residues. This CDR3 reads CASSSTPQGRNTDTQYF. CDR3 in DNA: TGTGCCAGCAGCTCAACACCCCAGGGGAGGAACACAGATACGCAGTATTTT.

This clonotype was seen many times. The CDR3 DNA follows: TGTGCCAGCAGCCCGACAGGGCGGCGCTACGAGCAGTACTTC. Translating gives CASSPTGRRYEQYF. The chain joins TRBV7-9 to TRBJ2-7; TRBD1 matches at 7 bases. The ends lost 5 bases at V and 3 bases at J; junction bases unmatched: 7. Germline CDR1 is SEHNR and CDR2 is FQNEAQ (reference sequence). This CDR3 has 14 amino acids.